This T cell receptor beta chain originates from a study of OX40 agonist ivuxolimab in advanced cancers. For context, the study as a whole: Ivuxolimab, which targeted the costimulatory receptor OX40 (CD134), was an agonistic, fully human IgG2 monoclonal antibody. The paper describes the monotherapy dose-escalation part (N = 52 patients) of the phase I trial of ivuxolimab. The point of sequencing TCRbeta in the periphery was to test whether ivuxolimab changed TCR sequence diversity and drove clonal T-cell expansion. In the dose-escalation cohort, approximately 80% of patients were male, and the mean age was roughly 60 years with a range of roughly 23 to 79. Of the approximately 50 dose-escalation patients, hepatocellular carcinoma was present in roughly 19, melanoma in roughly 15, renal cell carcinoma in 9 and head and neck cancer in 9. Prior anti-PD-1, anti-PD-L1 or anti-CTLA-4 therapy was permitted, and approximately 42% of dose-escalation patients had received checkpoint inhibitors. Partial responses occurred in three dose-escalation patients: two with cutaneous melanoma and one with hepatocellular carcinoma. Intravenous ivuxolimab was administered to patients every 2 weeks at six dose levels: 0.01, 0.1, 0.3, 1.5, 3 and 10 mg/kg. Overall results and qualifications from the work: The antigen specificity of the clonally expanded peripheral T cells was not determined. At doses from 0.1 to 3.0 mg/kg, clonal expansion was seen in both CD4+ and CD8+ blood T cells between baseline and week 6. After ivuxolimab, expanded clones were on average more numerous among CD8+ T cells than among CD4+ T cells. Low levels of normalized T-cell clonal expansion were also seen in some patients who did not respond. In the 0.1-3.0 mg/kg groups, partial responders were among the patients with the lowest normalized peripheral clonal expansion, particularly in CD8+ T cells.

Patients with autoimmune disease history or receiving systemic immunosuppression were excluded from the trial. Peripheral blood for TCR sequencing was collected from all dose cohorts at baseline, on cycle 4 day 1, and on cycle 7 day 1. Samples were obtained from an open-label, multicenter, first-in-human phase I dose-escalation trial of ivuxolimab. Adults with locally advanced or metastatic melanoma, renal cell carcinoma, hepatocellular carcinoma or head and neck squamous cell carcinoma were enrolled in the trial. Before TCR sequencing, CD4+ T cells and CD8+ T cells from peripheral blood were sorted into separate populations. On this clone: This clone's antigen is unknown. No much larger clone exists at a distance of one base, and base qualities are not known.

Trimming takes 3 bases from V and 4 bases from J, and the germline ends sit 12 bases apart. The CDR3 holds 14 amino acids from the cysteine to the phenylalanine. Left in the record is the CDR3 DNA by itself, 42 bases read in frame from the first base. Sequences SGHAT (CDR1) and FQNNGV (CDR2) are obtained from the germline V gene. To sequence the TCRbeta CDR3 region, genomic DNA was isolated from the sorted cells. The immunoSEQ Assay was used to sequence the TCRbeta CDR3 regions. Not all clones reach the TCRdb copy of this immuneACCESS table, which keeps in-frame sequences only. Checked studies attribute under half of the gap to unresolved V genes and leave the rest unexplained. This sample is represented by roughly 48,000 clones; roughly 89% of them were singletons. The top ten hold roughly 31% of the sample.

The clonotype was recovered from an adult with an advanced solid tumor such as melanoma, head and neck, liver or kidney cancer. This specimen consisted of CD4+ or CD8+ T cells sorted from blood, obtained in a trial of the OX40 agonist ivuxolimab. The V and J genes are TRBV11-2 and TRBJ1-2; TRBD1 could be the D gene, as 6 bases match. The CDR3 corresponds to CASSFRGSFYGYTF. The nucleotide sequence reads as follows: TGTGCCAGCAGCTTCAGGGGTTCATTCTATGGCTACACCTTC. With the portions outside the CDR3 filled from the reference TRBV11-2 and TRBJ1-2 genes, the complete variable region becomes EAGVAQSPRYKIIEKRQSVAFWCNPISGHATLYWYQQILGQGPKLLIQFQNNGVVDDSQLPKDRFSAERLKGVDSTLKIQPAKLEDSAVYLCASSFRGSFYGYTFGSGTRLTVV.